This TCR beta chain was obtained from a study of T cell repertoires in cytomegalovirus infection. Study details: From public TCR beta signatures came an indication of both CMV infection and matching HLA type. Overall study findings and caveats: CMV carriers with the relevant HLA were identified by cumulative public TCR beta family frequency. Clonotype analysis showed dominance of the ex vivo response by HLA-C-restricted CMV-specific TCR beta clonotypes.

This clonotype has just a few counts. Its antigen is undetermined. CDR3 length: 14 amino acids. Germline CDR1 reads KGHDR; CDR2 reads SFDVKD. V lost 3 bases and J lost 4, with 11 bases in between. Each CDR3 protein gets one entry after TCRdb re-called the reads with MiXCR. Of a few hundred thousand distinct CDR3 sequences in the sample, around 27% were seen once. The clonotype was recovered from a human donor in good health (CMV status not recorded). Some clones in this sample may be carry-over from other donors' samples. The J gene is TRBJ2-5, the V gene TRBV24-1, with D possibly matching TRBD2 (5 bases). Sequencing was performed on PBMCs. CDR3 sequence: CATSDTGIIETQYF. In DNA, the CDR3 is TGTGCCACCAGTGATACGGGAATTATAGAGACCCAGTACTTC.